Listed below are T cell receptor beta chains from one sample, sequenced in a study of blood T cell repertoires in COVID-19. The data were produced by immunoSEQ multiplex PCR, yet TCRdb's version contains in-frame clones alone and is incomplete. Of 150,000 to 250,000 clones in the sample, roughly 80% are singletons; the top ten hold about 12%. Sequenced input: PBMCs or T cells enriched from blood (not recorded which). Every receptor here comes from a middle-aged man who had recovered from COVID-19. CDR3s include the opening cysteine and the closing phenylalanine or tryptophan. A D gene is named only where the DNA matches it firmly. Clone size, where shown, is once, few, many, or a class for clones that have expanded.

CDR3: CASRAGTGDTDTQYF
DNA: TGCGCCAGCAGAGCCGGGACAGGGGACACAGATACGCAGTATTTT
size: few
D: TRBD1
V: TRBV10-1
J: TRBJ2-3

CDR3: CASSQEPGAIESRSPLHF
DNA: TGCGCCAGCAGCCAAGAGCCAGGCGCCATCGAATCACGGTCACCCCTCCACTTT
size: -
D: -
V: TRBV4-1
J: TRBJ1-6

CDR3: CASSFQMGAGNTIYF
DNA: TGCGCCAGCAGCTTCCAAATGGGGGCAGGAAACACCATATATTTT
size: -
D: -
V: TRBV5-1
J: TRBJ1-3

CDR3: CASSPMEAAISPLHF
DNA: TGTGCCAGCAGCCCGATGGAGGCGGCAATTTCACCCCTCCACTTT
size: -
D: -
V: TRBV9
J: TRBJ1-6

CDR3: CSLNSGRTEAFF
DNA: TGCAGCCTAAATAGTGGGCGCACTGAAGCTTTCTTT
size: -
D: -
V: TRBV29-1
J: TRBJ1-1

CDR3: CASSPGQGYSPLHF
DNA: TGTGCCAGCAGCCCGGGACAGGGTTATTCACCCCTCCACTTT
size: once
D: TRBD1
V: TRBV9
J: TRBJ1-6

CDR3: CASSQTGMGEKLFF
DNA: TGTGCCAGCAGCCAGACAGGGATGGGTGAAAAACTGTTTTTT
size: -
D: TRBD1
V: TRBV6-5
J: TRBJ1-4

CDR3: CAISRTSDEQYF
DNA: TGTGCCATCAGCCGTACTAGCGACGAGCAGTACTTC
size: -
D: TRBD2
V: TRBV10-3
J: TRBJ2-7

CDR3: CASMRGNEQFF
DNA: TGTGCCAGCATGAGGGGGAATGAGCAGTTCTTC
size: -
D: -
V: TRBV19
J: TRBJ2-1

CDR3: CASSATLGQEAYNEQFF
DNA: TGTGCCAGCAGCGCAACTCTAGGACAGGAAGCCTACAATGAGCAGTTCTTC
size: -
D: TRBD1
V: TRBV9
J: TRBJ2-1

CDR3: CASRSGLAPGLEETQYF
DNA: TGCGCCAGCAGAAGTGGACTAGCTCCCGGCCTTGAAGAGACCCAGTACTTC
size: -
D: TRBD2
V: TRBV5-1
J: TRBJ2-5

CDR3: CASSSGTSGSYNEQFF
DNA: TGTGCCAGCAGTTCCGGGACTAGCGGGAGCTACAATGAGCAGTTCTTC
size: -
D: TRBD2
V: TRBV6-2/TRBV6-3
J: TRBJ2-1

CDR3: CASSLLQGNYGYTF
DNA: TGTGCCAGCAGCTTACTTCAGGGCAACTATGGCTACACCTTC
size: -
D: -
V: TRBV7-3
J: TRBJ1-2

CDR3: CASTMGRGSYNEQFF
DNA: TGTGCCAGCACTATGGGTCGCGGTTCCTACAATGAGCAGTTCTTC
size: -
D: -
V: TRBV6-5
J: TRBJ2-1

CDR3: CASSYGTSGTQYF
DNA: TGTGCCAGCAGTTACGGGACTAGCGGGACCCAGTACTTC
size: -
D: TRBD2
V: TRBV6-2/TRBV6-3
J: TRBJ2-5

CDR3: CASSFPGQYNEQFF
DNA: TGTGCCAGCAGCTTCCCGGGACAGTACAATGAGCAGTTCTTC
size: -
D: TRBD1
V: TRBV5-8
J: TRBJ2-1

CDR3: CASSLGLGYNEQFF
DNA: TGCGCCAGCAGCTTGGGACTAGGTTACAATGAGCAGTTCTTC
size: -
D: -
V: TRBV5-1
J: TRBJ2-1

CDR3: CASSQVSTDTQYF
DNA: TGCGCCAGCAGCCAAGTGAGTACAGATACGCAGTATTTT
size: -
D: -
V: TRBV4-1
J: TRBJ2-3

CDR3: CASSWDLLTSGDTDTQYF
DNA: TGTGCCAGCAGTTGGGACCTTTTGACTAGCGGAGACACAGATACGCAGTATTTT
size: -
D: TRBD2
V: TRBV6-2/TRBV6-3
J: TRBJ2-3

CDR3: CASSLVGGYYNEQFF
DNA: TGTGCCAGCAGCTTAGTTGGCGGGTATTACAATGAGCAGTTCTTC
size: -
D: -
V: TRBV7-2
J: TRBJ2-1

CDR3: CSVVLALSSYNEQFF
DNA: TGCAGCGTTGTCTTGGCTCTCAGCTCCTACAATGAGCAGTTCTTC
size: -
D: -
V: TRBV29-1
J: TRBJ2-1

CDR3: CASSPGTAQETQYF
DNA: TGTGCCAGCAGCCCTGGGACAGCCCAAGAGACCCAGTACTTC
size: -
D: TRBD1
V: TRBV5-4
J: TRBJ2-5

CDR3: CASSRLTPAGASNEKLFF
DNA: TGCGCCAGCAGCCGCCTAACCCCAGCGGGGGCCTCTAATGAAAAACTGTTTTTT
size: -
D: -
V: TRBV4-3
J: TRBJ1-4

CDR3: CASSQDPPSRGGFTDTQYF
DNA: TGTGCCAGCAGCCAAGACCCTCCTTCGAGGGGGGGGTTCACAGATACGCAGTATTTT
size: -
D: -
V: TRBV3-1/TRBV3-2
J: TRBJ2-3

CDR3: CASSQGQLYNEQFF
DNA: TGTGCCAGCAGCCAGGGACAGCTCTACAATGAGCAGTTCTTC
size: -
D: TRBD1
V: TRBV7-8
J: TRBJ2-1

CDR3: CASSLLTGGSSIKNIQYF
DNA: TGTGCCAGCAGTTTATTGACGGGAGGGTCTTCAATCAAAAACATTCAGTACTTC
size: -
D: TRBD2
V: TRBV28
J: TRBJ2-4

CDR3: CASSDERNNSPLHF
DNA: TGTGCCAGCAGTGACGAGAGAAATAATTCACCCCTCCACTTT
size: -
D: -
V: TRBV2
J: TRBJ1-6

CDR3: CASSQEQGGYQPQHF
DNA: TGCGCCAGCAGCCAAGAACAGGGCGGTTATCAGCCCCAGCATTTT
size: -
D: -
V: TRBV4-1
J: TRBJ1-5

CDR3: CASSQVGAAGQETQYF
DNA: TGTGCCAGCAGCCAAGTAGGAGCGGCCGGCCAAGAGACCCAGTACTTC
size: -
D: -
V: TRBV4-2
J: TRBJ2-5

CDR3: CASGAYYEQYF
DNA: TGTGCCAGCGGGGCCTACTACGAGCAGTACTTC
size: few
D: -
V: TRBV12-3/TRBV12-4
J: TRBJ2-7

CDR3: CASSSKPGLPYEQYF
DNA: TGTGCCAGCAGCTCAAAGCCGGGACTGCCCTACGAGCAGTACTTC
size: -
D: -
V: TRBV13
J: TRBJ2-7

CDR3: CATSSRLYEQFF
DNA: TGTGCCACCAGCAGTCGTCTATATGAGCAGTTCTTC
size: -
D: -
V: TRBV15
J: TRBJ2-1

CDR3: CASSVYLDEQFF
DNA: TGTGCCAGCAGTGTATACTTGGATGAGCAGTTCTTC
size: once
D: -
V: TRBV6-2/TRBV6-3
J: TRBJ2-1

CDR3: CASSQGSTIQETQYF
DNA: TGTGCCAGCAGCCAAGGGTCGACTATCCAAGAGACCCAGTACTTC
size: -
D: -
V: TRBV4-2
J: TRBJ2-5

CDR3: CSASGAGGADTQYF
DNA: TGCAGTGCTAGTGGAGCGGGAGGGGCAGATACGCAGTATTTT
size: -
D: TRBD2
V: TRBV20-1
J: TRBJ2-3

CDR3: CASRRGVVSADTQYF
DNA: TGCGCCAGCAGACGGGGGGTAGTGAGCGCAGATACGCAGTATTTT
size: -
D: TRBD2
V: TRBV5-1
J: TRBJ2-3

CDR3: CASSIVGAGGTEAFF
DNA: TGTGCCAGTAGTATCGTCGGCGCCGGGGGAACTGAAGCTTTCTTT
size: -
D: -
V: TRBV19
J: TRBJ1-1

CDR3: CASSVLPGNNQPQHF
DNA: TGCGCCAGCAGCGTACTTCCGGGGAACAATCAGCCCCAGCATTTT
size: -
D: -
V: TRBV5-1
J: TRBJ1-5

CDR3: CASSLQGSNQPQHF
DNA: TGTGCCAGCAGCTTACAGGGAAGCAATCAGCCCCAGCATTTT
size: -
D: -
V: TRBV7-2
J: TRBJ1-5

CDR3: CSASGLAGVSTYEQYF
DNA: TGCAGTGCTAGTGGACTAGCGGGAGTTTCTACCTACGAGCAGTACTTC
size: -
D: TRBD2
V: TRBV20-1
J: TRBJ2-7

CDR3: CAWSAVVRGSSRTQYF
DNA: TGTGCCTGGAGCGCCGTAGTGCGGGGCAGTTCGAGGACCCAGTACTTC
size: -
D: -
V: TRBV30
J: TRBJ2-5

CDR3: CASSRDGQGTPLHF
DNA: TGTGCCAGCAGCCGAGACGGACAGGGGACACCCCTCCACTTT
size: -
D: TRBD1
V: TRBV6-5
J: TRBJ1-6

CDR3: CSASRPDRRNEKLFF
DNA: TGCAGTGCTAGTCGTCCGGACAGGAGGAATGAAAAACTGTTTTTT
size: -
D: TRBD1
V: TRBV20-1
J: TRBJ1-4

CDR3: CASSLRVGQDISYEQYF
DNA: TGCGCCAGCAGCTTGAGAGTCGGACAGGATATCTCCTACGAGCAGTACTTC
size: few
D: TRBD1
V: TRBV5-1
J: TRBJ2-7

CDR3: CASRPSGGTDTQYF
DNA: TGTGCCAGCAGGCCTAGCGGAGGCACAGATACGCAGTATTTT
size: -
D: TRBD2
V: TRBV6-5
J: TRBJ2-3

CDR3: CSASHGPTEAFF
DNA: TGCAGTGCTAGTCATGGGCCAACTGAAGCTTTCTTT
size: -
D: -
V: TRBV20-1
J: TRBJ1-1

CDR3: CASSTPGTGGTEAFF
DNA: TGTGCCAGCTCAACACCCGGGACAGGGGGCACTGAAGCTTTCTTT
size: -
D: TRBD1
V: TRBV6-5
J: TRBJ1-1

CDR3: CASSLAQAGGLREQYF
DNA: TGTGCCAGCAGCTTAGCGCAGGCGGGAGGACTTAGGGAGCAGTACTTC
size: -
D: TRBD2
V: TRBV7-2
J: TRBJ2-7

CDR3: CASSSPAGGNTEAFF
DNA: TGTGCCAGCAGCTCCCCAGCAGGGGGGAACACTGAAGCTTTCTTT
size: few
D: TRBD1
V: TRBV7-9
J: TRBJ1-1

CDR3: CAISESKGLNTGELFF
DNA: TGTGCCATCAGTGAGTCGAAGGGACTCAACACCGGGGAGCTGTTTTTT
size: -
D: -
V: TRBV10-3
J: TRBJ2-2

CDR3: CASSWGLAGGTDTQYF
DNA: TGTGCCAGCAGCTGGGGACTAGCGGGAGGCACAGATACGCAGTATTTT
size: -
D: TRBD2
V: TRBV7-2
J: TRBJ2-3

CDR3: CASSFGDTQYF
DNA: TGTGCCAGCAGCTTCGGGGATACGCAGTATTTT
size: -
D: -
V: TRBV7-9
J: TRBJ2-3

CDR3: CASSQEIIGLAGKTQYF
DNA: TGTGCCAGCAGCCAAGAAATTATCGGACTAGCGGGAAAGACCCAGTACTTC
size: -
D: TRBD2
V: TRBV4-2
J: TRBJ2-5

CDR3: CAISGGTGRVRTEAFF
DNA: TGTGCCATCAGTGGTGGGACAGGGAGGGTTAGGACTGAAGCTTTCTTT
size: -
D: TRBD1
V: TRBV10-3
J: TRBJ1-1

CDR3: CASSLGTAGNYGYTF
DNA: TGTGCCAGCAGCTTAGGGACAGCCGGCAACTATGGCTACACCTTC
size: many
D: -
V: TRBV7-9
J: TRBJ1-2

CDR3: CATGTGGGEQYF
DNA: TGTGCCACCGGGACAGGGGGAGGCGAGCAGTACTTC
size: -
D: TRBD1
V: TRBV6-5
J: TRBJ2-7

CDR3: CAWRGGTGGIYGYTF
DNA: TGTGCCTGGAGGGGCGGAACAGGGGGGATCTATGGCTACACCTTC
size: -
D: TRBD1
V: TRBV30
J: TRBJ1-2

CDR3: CASSSQESRGNTEAFF
DNA: TGTGCCAGCAGCTCTCAAGAGTCCAGGGGAAACACTGAAGCTTTCTTT
size: once
D: -
V: TRBV11-2
J: TRBJ1-1

CDR3: CASSQVTAPDSPLHF
DNA: TGCGCCAGCAGCCAAGTAACAGCCCCGGATTCACCCCTCCACTTT
size: -
D: -
V: TRBV4-1
J: TRBJ1-6